This T cell receptor beta chain was retrieved from a study of cytomegalovirus exposure and HLA in healthy donors. Study overall: Earlier, about 180 million T cells were analyzed, and over 95 million unique TCR beta sequences were found among them. Clustering assigned roughly 81% of the approximately 400 genotyped donors to the Caucasian-associated ancestry cluster.

Whole-study results and caveats: In a later analysis, compared with equally common non-associated chains, HLA-associated beta chains were more expanded. Some public TCRs appeared in many individuals, while most sequences were rare.

Germline CDR1 SNHLY, CDR2 FYNNEI. The CDR3 is 15 residues long. V shed 4 bases, J shed 1 base, and the junction held 4 bases outside the gene matches. The PCR used 60 Vbeta and 13 Jbeta primers. Sequencing was performed with immunoSEQ multiplex PCR; in TCRdb, only in-frame clones are kept and a portion is missing. The table has around 180,000 clones, 70% to 90% seen once. With regard to this clone: Its antigen is still unknown.

The chain recombines TRBV2 with TRBJ2-7; 10 bases agree with TRBD1. The origin of this receptor is a girl between 5 and 17 years old in good health and CMV-seropositive. Sequenced sample: PBMCs. The CDR3 sequence: CASSALGQGSYEQYF. CDR3 DNA: TGTGCCAGCAGTGCCTTGGGACAGGGGTCCTACGAGCAGTACTTC.